This T cell receptor (beta chain) appears in the sequencing data of a study of circulating and synovial CD4+ cells in juvenile arthritis. Points on this clone: Its antigen is undetermined.

V was pared by 2 bases and J by 8 bases, with 15 bases between. CDR1 SNHLY and CDR2 FYNNEI come from the germline V gene. The CDR3 has 15 amino acids. Method: immunoSEQ multiplex PCR; TCRdb's copy keeps in-frame clones and lacks some. In the table there are 11,000 to 15,000 clones, approximately 80% of which are singletons. Study-wide points: Vbeta family usage analysis did not detect the pathogenic-like versus bulk difference. Shared-clonotype fractions with synovium likely underestimate full repertoire overlap. T cell genome counts differed by at least an order of magnitude between CPL and CD4 samples.

The source is a human patient with juvenile idiopathic arthritis. Some clones in this sample may be carry-over from other donors' samples. The sample was CD4+ T cells from synovial fluid. The chain recombines TRBV2 with TRBJ1-4; no firm D call. The CDR3 DNA follows: TGTGCCAGCAGTGAAATTGGTCAGGTTTTGGAAAAACTGTTTTTT. Its protein is CASSEIGQVLEKLFF. Supplemented by reference TRBV2 and TRBJ1-4, the full variable domain reads EPEVTQTPSHQVTQMGQEVILRCVPISNHLYFYWYRQILGQKVEFLVSFYNNEISEKSEIFDDQFSVERPDGSNFTLKIRSTKLEDSAMYFCASSEIGQVLEKLFFGSGTQLSVL.